This T cell receptor (beta chain) was identified in a study of blood T cell repertoires in COVID-19. Trimming stripped 4 bases from V and 2 bases from J, with 12 bases between. This CDR3 comprises 15 residues. Germline V gives CDR1 MDHEN, CDR2 SYDVKM. TCRdb's table, derived via immunoSEQ multiplex PCR, lists solely in-frame clones and lacks some. The sample has fewer than 150,000 clones, about nine tenths seen once. The genes are TRBV28 and TRBJ1-5, with TRBD1 as a possible D gene (5 bases). The sequencing input was peripheral blood. The source is a human donor in a cohort sampled during active COVID-19. The CDR3: CASSSDTGGNQPQHF. The CDR3 nucleotides are TGTGCCAGCAGTTCGGATACAGGAGGCAATCAGCCCCAGCATTTT.